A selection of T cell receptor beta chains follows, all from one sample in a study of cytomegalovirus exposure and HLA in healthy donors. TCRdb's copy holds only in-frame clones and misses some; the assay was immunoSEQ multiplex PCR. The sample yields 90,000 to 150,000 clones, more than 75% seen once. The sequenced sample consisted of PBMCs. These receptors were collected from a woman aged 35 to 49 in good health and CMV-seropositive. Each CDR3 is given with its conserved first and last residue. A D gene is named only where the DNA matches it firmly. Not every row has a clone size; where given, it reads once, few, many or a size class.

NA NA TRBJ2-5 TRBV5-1 TGCGCCAGCAGCTTTCGGCAGGGGAAAGAGACCCAGTACTTC CASSFRQGKETQYF
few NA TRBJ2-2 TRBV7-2 TGTGCCAGCAGTCAGGCCGGGACTCGCCCCCGAACCGGGGAGCTGTTTTTT CASSQAGTRPRTGELFF
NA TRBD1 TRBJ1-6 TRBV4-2 TGTGCCAGCAGCCCCGGACAGGGGGCTTCACCCCTCCACTTT CASSPGQGASPLHF
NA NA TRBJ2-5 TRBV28 TGTGCCAGCAGTTCCCCTCGCGCAGTGGTTGCGACAAGCGAGACCCAGTACTTC CASSSPRAVVATSETQYF
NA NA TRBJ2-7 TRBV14 TGTGCCAGCAGCCGATTAGACGGGGGCTACGAGCAGTACTTC CASSRLDGGYEQYF
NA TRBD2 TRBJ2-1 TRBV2 TGTGCCAGCCGGACTAGCGGGGGCGAGCAGTTCTTC CASRTSGGEQFF
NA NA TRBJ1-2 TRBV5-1 TGCGCCAGCAGCTACCAGGACAGCTACTATGGCTACACCTTC CASSYQDSYYGYTF
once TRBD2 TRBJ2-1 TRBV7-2 TGTGCCAGCAGCCAACGGACTAGCGGGGTGAATGAGCAGTTCTTC CASSQRTSGVNEQFF
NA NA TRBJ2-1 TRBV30 TGTGCCTTGGATCGAGGGGGACGCAATGAGCAGTTCTTC CALDRGGRNEQFF
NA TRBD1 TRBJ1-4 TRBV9 TGTGCCAGCAGCCCAGGACAGGGCGCAACTAATGAAAAACTGTTTTTT CASSPGQGATNEKLFF
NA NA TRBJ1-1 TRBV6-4 TGTGCCAGCAGGGAAACGCGGGCTGATGAAGCTTTCTTT CASRETRADEAFF
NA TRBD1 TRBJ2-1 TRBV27 TGTGCCAGCAGTAAGGGGGACAGGTCCTACAATGAGCAGTTCTTC CASSKGDRSYNEQFF
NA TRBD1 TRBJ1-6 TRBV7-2 TGTGCCAGCAGCTTTCAGGGGGCGAATAATTCACCCCTCCACTTT CASSFQGANNSPLHF
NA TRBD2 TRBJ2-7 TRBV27 TGTGCCAGCAGTTTGCCTAGCGGGGGGACCTACGAGCAGTACTTC CASSLPSGGTYEQYF
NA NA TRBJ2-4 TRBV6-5 TGTGCCAGCAGTTACTCTCCCGGAGCCAAAAACATTCAGTACTTC CASSYSPGAKNIQYF
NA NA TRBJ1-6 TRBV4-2 TGTGCCAGCAGCCAACGGGGGGGCTATAATTCACTCCTCCACTTT CASSQRGGYNSLLHF
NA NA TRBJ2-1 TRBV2 TGTGCCAGCAGTGAAGAGGCTAGCTCCTACAATGAGCAGTTCTTC CASSEEASSYNEQFF
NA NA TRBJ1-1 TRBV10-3 TGTGCCGGGGGGGCAGGGATGAACACTGAAGCTTTCTTT CAGGAGMNTEAFF
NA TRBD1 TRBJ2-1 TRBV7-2 TGTGCCAGCAGCTTAGCACCCTCGGCAGGGGGTCATGAGCAGTTCTTC CASSLAPSAGGHEQFF
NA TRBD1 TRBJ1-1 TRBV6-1 TGTGCCAGCAGTGAAGCAGGTAGAAACAGGGGGCTAACTTTCTTT CASSEAGRNRGLTFF
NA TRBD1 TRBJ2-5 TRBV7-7 TGTGCTAGCAGCTTAGGACAGGGGGGGACCCAGTACTTC CASSLGQGGTQYF
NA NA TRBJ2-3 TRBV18 TGTGCCAGCTCACCATCCTCCCGGGGGGATACGCAGTATTTT CASSPSSRGDTQYF
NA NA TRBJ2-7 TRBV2 TGTGCCAGCAGTCTACTCCCTCAAACCTACGAGCAGTACTTC CASSLLPQTYEQYF
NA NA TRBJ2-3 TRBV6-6 TGTGCCAGCAGCCCTATCGCGCCTACGCAGTATTTT CASSPIAPTQYF
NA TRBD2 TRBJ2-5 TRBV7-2 TGTGCCAGCAGCTCAGATCAGCGGGGGGGGGAGACCCAGTACTTC CASSSDQRGGETQYF
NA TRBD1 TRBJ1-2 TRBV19 TGTGCCAGTACCCTCCACCGAACAGGGGGATATACTAACTATGGCTACACCTTC CASTLHRTGGYTNYGYTF
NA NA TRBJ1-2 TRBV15 TGTGCCACCAGCGACGACGAGTGGGGCTCGTACTATGGCTACACCTTC CATSDDEWGSYYGYTF
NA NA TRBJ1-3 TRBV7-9 NA CASSLVAGGNF
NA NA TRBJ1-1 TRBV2 TGTGCCAGCAGTACCCGGACACGGAACACTGAAGCTTTCTTT CASSTRTRNTEAFF
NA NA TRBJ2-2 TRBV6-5 TGTGCCAGCAGTTTAGAGGATCCGAACACCGGGGAGCTGTTTTTT CASSLEDPNTGELFF
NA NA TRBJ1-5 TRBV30 TGTGCCTGGGGCGGGCTCGGTTCTCAGCCCCAGCATTTT CAWGGLGSQPQHF
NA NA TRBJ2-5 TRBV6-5 TGTGCCAGCACAGAGGGGGAAAGGCAGACCCAGTACTTC CASTEGERQTQYF
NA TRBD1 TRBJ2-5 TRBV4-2 TGTGCCAGCAGCCAAACTTCAAGACAGGGGGGTTATGAAGAGACCCAGTACTTC CASSQTSRQGGYEETQYF
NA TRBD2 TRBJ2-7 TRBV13 TGTGCCAGCACTAGCGGGGGACCGGACGAGCAGTACTTC CASTSGGPDEQYF
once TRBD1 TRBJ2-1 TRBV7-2 TGTGCCAGCAGACCCGTTAGACAGGGGGCCAATGAGCAGTTCTTC CASRPVRQGANEQFF
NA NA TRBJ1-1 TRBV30 TGTGCCTCTAAAATCGGTGCGTGGTGGTCTGAAGCTTTCTTT CASKIGAWWSEAFF
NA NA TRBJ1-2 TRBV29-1 TGCAGCGGGGGGGAGGGGAACTATGGCTACACCTTC CSGGEGNYGYTF
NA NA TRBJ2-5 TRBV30 TGTGCCTGGAGTCGACCGAGCTTTCAGGGCGAAGAGACCCAGTACTTC CAWSRPSFQGEETQYF
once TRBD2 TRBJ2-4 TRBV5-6 TGTGCCAGCAGCTTGCGGGGGGGGCCCAAAAACATTCAGTACTTC CASSLRGGPKNIQYF
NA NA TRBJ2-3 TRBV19 TGTGCCAGTAGTATCCGGGGGACCGATACGCAGTATTTT CASSIRGTDTQYF
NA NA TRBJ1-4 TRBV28 TGTGCCAGCAGTTCCCTTGGGACACACAGGAATGAAAAACTGTTTTTT CASSSLGTHRNEKLFF
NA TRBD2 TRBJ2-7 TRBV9 TGTGCCAGCAGTGCCCTAGCGGGGGGAACCTACGAGCAGTACTTC CASSALAGGTYEQYF
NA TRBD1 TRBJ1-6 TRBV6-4 TGTGCCAGCAGTGACAGACAGGGTTATAATTCACCCCTCCACTTT CASSDRQGYNSPLHF
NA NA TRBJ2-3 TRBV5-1 TGCGCCAGCAGCCCGGGCCAGGGAGGTTCTGCAGATACGCAGTATTTT CASSPGQGGSADTQYF
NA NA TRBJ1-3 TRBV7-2 TGTGCCAGCAGCTTAATCCGGGGTCGGAACACCATATATTTT CASSLIRGRNTIYF
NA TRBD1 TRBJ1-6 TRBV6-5 TGTGCCAGCAGTTATACGGACAGGTTTAATTCACCCCTCCACTTT CASSYTDRFNSPLHF
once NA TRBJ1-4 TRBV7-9 TGTGCCAGCAGCACCCGACGTTCAGGGGAGGGTGAAAAACTGTTTTTT CASSTRRSGEGEKLFF
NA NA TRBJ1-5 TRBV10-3 TGTGCCATCAGTGGGGGAGATAATCAGCCCCAGCATTTT CAISGGDNQPQHF
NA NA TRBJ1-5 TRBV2 TGTGCCAGCAGTGACCGGGGGAATGGCAATCAGCCCCAGCATTTT CASSDRGNGNQPQHF
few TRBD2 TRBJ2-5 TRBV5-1 TGCGCCAGCAGCCATGAGGGTAGCGGGGGGCCAGAGACCCAGTACTTC CASSHEGSGGPETQYF
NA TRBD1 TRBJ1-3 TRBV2 TGTGCCAGCGGTGGACAGGGTTGGACTGGAAACACCATATATTTT CASGGQGWTGNTIYF
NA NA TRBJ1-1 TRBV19 TGTGCCAGTAGTATTACAGGAATCGCAAGCCCCGAAGCTTTCTTT CASSITGIASPEAFF
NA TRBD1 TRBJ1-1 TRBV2 TGTGCCAGCAGTGAACAGGGGGGCACTGAAGCTTTCTTT CASSEQGGTEAFF
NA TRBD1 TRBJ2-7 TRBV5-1 TGCGCCAGCAGCTTTCGACAGGGCGAGGCCTACGAGCAGTACTTC CASSFRQGEAYEQYF
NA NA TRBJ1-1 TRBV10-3 TGTGCCATCAGTGAGATTTTCGGGATGGCTTTCTTT CAISEIFGMAFF
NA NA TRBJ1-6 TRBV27 TGTGCCAGCAGTTTTATGGAGCGACAGGCGTATAATTCACCCCTCCACTTT CASSFMERQAYNSPLHF
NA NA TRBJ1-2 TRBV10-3 TGTGCCATCAGTGACGGGGAGGGCTACACCTTC CAISDGEGYTF
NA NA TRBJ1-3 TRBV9 TGTGCCAGCAGCGTATGGACAGCCGACACCATATATTTT CASSVWTADTIYF
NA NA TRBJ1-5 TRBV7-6 TGTGCCAGCAGCTTAGGGCAGTTCAATCAGCCCCAGCATTTT CASSLGQFNQPQHF